This TCR beta chain was obtained from a study of control samples from healthy donors and cancer patients. Trimming took 5 bases from V and 10 from J, leaving 9 bases between them. Germline V gene sequence: CDR1 SEHNR, CDR2 FQNEAQ (reference sequence). The CDR3 is 11 residues long. Clones were sequenced by immunoSEQ multiplex PCR, and TCRdb holds only the in-frame ones, with some missing. Of 100,000 or so clones in the sample, roughly nine tenths were seen once. Sequenced sample: blood. This clonotype was obtained from a woman between 50 and 59 years old in good health. V is TRBV7-9 and J is TRBJ2-1, with D hard to call. CDR3 in amino acids: CASSLSQEQFF. The DNA of the CDR3 is TGTGCCAGCAGCCTCAGCCAAGAGCAGTTCTTC.